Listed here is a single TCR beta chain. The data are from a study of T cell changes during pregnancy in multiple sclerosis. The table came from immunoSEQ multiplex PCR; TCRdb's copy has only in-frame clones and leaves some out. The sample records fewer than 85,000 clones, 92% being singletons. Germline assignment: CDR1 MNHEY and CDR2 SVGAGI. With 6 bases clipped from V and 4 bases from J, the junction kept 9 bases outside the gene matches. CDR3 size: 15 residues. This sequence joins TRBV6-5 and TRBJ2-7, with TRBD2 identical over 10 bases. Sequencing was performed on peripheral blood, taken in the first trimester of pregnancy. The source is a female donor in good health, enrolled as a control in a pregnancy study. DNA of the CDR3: TGTGCCAGCAGCTCCGGACTAGCGGCTAGGTACGAGCAGTACTTC. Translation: CASSSGLAARYEQYF.